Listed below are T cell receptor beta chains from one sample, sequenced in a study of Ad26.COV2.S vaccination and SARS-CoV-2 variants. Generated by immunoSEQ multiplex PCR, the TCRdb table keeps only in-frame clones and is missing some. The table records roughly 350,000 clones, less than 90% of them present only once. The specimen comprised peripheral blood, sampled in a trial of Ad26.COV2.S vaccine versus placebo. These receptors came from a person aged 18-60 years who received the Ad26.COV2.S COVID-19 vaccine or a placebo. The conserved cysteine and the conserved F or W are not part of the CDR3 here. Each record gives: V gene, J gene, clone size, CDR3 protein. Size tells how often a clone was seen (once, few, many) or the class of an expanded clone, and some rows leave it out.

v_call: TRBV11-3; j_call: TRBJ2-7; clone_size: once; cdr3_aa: ASSLVGGLGAHEQY
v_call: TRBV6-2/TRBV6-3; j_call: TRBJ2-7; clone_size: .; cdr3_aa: ASSSNIQVGEQY
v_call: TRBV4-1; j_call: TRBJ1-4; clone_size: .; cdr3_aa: ASSQVGGSNEKLF
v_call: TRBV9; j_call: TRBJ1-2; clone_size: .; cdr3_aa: ASSVAGYGYT
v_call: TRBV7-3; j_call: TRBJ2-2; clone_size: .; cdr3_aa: ASSLQGAAGELF
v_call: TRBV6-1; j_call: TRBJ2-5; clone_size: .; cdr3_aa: ASSEGGGPETQY
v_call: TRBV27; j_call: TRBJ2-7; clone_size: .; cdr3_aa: ASSSRYRVNYEQY
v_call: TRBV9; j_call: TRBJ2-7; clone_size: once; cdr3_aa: ASSVGSKGAWDEQY
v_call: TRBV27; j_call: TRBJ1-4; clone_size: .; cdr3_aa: ASSFEEKLF
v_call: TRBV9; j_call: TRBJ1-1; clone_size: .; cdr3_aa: ASSPAGNTEAF
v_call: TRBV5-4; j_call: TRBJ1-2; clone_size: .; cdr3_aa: ASSLKTGVNYGYT
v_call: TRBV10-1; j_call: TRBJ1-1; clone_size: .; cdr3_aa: ASSEIRDQVGSTEAF
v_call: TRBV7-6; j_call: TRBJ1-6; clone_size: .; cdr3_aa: ASSLDRVNSPLH
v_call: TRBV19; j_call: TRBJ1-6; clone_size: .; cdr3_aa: ASSTINGAPLH
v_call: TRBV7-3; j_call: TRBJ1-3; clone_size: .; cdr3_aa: ASSPGRGMGNTIY
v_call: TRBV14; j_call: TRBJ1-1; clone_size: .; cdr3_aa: ASSQHGAVEAF
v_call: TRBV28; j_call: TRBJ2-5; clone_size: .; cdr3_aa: ASSLVGQETQY
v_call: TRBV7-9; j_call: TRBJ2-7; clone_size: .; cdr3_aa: ASSLAGLAGTYEQY
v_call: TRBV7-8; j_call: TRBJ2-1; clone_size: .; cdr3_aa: ASSRGQHYNEQF
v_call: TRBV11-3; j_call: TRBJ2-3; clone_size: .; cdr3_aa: ASSLGSGGITDTQY
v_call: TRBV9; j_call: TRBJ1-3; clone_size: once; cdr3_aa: ASSARSSGNTIY
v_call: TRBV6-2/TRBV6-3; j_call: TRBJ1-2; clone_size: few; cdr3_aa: ASSYLGQIEGYT
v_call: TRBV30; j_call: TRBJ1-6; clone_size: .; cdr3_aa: AWSVGTGIYSPLH
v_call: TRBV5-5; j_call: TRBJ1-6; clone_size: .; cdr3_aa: ASSLVSTNSPLH
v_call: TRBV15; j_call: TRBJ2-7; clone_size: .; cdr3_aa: ATSRETSGGHEQY
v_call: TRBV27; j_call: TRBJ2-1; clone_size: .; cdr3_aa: ASSSALGPYNEQF
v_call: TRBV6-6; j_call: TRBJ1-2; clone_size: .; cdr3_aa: ASSYPPDGINYGYT
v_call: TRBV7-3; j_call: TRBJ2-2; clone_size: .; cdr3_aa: ASSLGAGVGELF
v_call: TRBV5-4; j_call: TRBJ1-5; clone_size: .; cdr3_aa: ASSLGGSNQPQH
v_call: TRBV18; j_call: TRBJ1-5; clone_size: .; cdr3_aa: ASSPRGHSNQPQH
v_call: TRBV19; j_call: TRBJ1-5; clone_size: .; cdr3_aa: ASSWAGGSNQPQH